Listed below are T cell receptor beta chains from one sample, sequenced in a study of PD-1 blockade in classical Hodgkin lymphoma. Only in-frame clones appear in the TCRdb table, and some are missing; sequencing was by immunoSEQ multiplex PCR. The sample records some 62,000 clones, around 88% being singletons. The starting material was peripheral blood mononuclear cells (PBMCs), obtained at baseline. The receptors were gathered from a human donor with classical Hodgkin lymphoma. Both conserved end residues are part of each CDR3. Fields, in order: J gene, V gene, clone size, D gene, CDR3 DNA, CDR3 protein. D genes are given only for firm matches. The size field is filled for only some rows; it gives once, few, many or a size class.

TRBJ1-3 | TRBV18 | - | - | TGTGCCAGCTCACCACTCCCAGTTATCTCTGGAAACACCATATATTTT | CASSPLPVISGNTIYF
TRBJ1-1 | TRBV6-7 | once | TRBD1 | TGTGCCACACAACAGGGGATGAGGAACACTGAAGCTTTCTTT | CATQQGMRNTEAFF
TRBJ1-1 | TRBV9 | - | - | TGTGCCAGCAGCCCACCCTTAAACACTGAAGCTTTCTTT | CASSPPLNTEAFF
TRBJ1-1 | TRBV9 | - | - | TGTGCCAGCAGCGTAGACTGGGGGATGAACACTGAAGCTTTCTTT | CASSVDWGMNTEAFF
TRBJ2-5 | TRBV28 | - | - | TGTGCCAGCAGACCCCACCGGGCAGAACCCCAAGAGACCCAGTACTTC | CASRPHRAEPQETQYF
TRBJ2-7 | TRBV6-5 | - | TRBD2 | TGTGCCAGCAGCTCTGCGGGGGGTAACGAGCAGTACTTC | CASSSAGGNEQYF
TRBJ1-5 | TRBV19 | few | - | TGTGCCAGTAATCTCGCCCTGGGGGGCAATCAGCCCCAGCATTTT | CASNLALGGNQPQHF
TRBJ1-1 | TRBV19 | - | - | TGTGCCAGTAGTATCGGGGGGTCGAACACTGAAGCTTTCTTT | CASSIGGSNTEAFF
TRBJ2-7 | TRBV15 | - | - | TGTGCCACCAGCATAAGGACAGCGGGGAGCCACGAGCAGTACTTC | CATSIRTAGSHEQYF
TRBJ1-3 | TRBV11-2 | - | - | TGTGCCAGCAGCTTAAACAAGAACACCATATATTTT | CASSLNKNTIYF
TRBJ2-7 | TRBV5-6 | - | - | TGTGCCAGCAGCTTGTGGGGTAGCTCCTACGAGCAGTACTTC | CASSLWGSSYEQYF
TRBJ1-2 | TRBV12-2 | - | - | TGTGCAAGTCGCTTAGGGTTTGGGCCCAGGGAAACGGATGGCTACACCTTC | CASRLGFGPRETDGYTF
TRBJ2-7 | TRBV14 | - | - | TGTGCCAGCAGCCTCGACACGATGAGCTCCTACGAGCAGTACTTC | CASSLDTMSSYEQYF
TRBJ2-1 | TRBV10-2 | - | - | TGCGCCAGCGGTTACAATGAGCAGTTCTTC | CASGYNEQFF
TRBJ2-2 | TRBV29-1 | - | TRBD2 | TGCAGCGTTGGCACTAGCGGGGGAGCCGGGGAGCTGTTTTTT | CSVGTSGGAGELFF
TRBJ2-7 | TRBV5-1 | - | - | TGCGCCAGCAGCTCGGGCCTAAACCCCTACGAGCAGTACTTC | CASSSGLNPYEQYF
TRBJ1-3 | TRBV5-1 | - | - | TGCGCCAGCAGCTTGGTATTTTCGGGGTCCAGTGGAAACACCATATATTTT | CASSLVFSGSSGNTIYF
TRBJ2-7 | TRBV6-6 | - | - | TGTGCCAGCAGACTCGCCTCCGGCTACGAGCAGTACTTC | CASRLASGYEQYF
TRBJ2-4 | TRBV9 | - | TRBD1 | TGTGCCAGCAGCGCACAGGGGGACATTCAGTACTTC | CASSAQGDIQYF
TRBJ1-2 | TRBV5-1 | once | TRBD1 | TGCGCCAGCAGCTCCCTTGAGGGGGCGGGAGGCTATGGCTACACCTTC | CASSSLEGAGGYGYTF
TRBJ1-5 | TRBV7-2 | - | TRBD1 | TGTGCCAGCAGGCCCACGGGACAGAACAATCAGCCCCAGCATTTT | CASRPTGQNNQPQHF
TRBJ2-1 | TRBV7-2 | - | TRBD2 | TGTGCCAGCAGCTTAGGAGGGCTAGCGGGGTGGAATGAGCAGTTCTTC | CASSLGGLAGWNEQFF
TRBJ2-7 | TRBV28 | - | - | TGTGCCAGCAGTTTTCGCCTCAGTCAGATTTACGAGCAGTACTTC | CASSFRLSQIYEQYF
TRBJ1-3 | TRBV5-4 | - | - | TGTGCCAGCAGCTTGGCCCCCGCCAGCTACTCTGGAAACACCATATATTTT | CASSLAPASYSGNTIYF
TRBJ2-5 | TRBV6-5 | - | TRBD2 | TGTGCCAGCAGCCAACCAACGGGGGGGCTTGAGACCCAGTACTTC | CASSQPTGGLETQYF
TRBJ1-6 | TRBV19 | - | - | TGTGCCAGTGGGGGGACGGCAACCTATAATTCACCCCTCCACTTT | CASGGTATYNSPLHF
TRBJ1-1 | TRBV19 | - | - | TGTGCCAGTATCCTCCAGAGTGAAGCTTTCTTT | CASILQSEAFF
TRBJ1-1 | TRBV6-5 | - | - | TGTGCCAGCAGTTACTCACAGGGAAACACTGAAGCTTTCTTT | CASSYSQGNTEAFF
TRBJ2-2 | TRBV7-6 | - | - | TGTGCCAGCAGCTTAGGATCGTCCCCAAGCCCTTTTTTAACCGGGGAGCTGTTTTTT | CASSLGSSPSPFLTGELFF
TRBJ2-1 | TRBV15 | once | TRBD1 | TGTGCCACCAGCGGGGAGGACAGGGAGAATGAGCAGTTCTTC | CATSGEDRENEQFF
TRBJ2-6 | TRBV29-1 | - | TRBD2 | TGCAGCGTGGGACTAGCGGGGGGTTCCTACTCTGGGGCCAACGTCCTGACTTTC | CSVGLAGGSYSGANVLTF
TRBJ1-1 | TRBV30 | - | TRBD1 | TGTGCCTCGACAGGGGGTTTGTCCACTGAAGCTTTCTTT | CASTGGLSTEAFF
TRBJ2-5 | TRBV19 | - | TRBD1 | TGTGCCAGTAGTATATTCGGGATGGGACAGGGAAAAGAGACCCAGTACTTC | CASSIFGMGQGKETQYF
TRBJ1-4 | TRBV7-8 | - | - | TGTGCCAGCAGCCCTCGTCGGGGACGAACTAATGAAAAACTGTTTTTT | CASSPRRGRTNEKLFF
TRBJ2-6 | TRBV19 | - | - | TGTGCCAGTAGGATAGGAGGGCAGTCGAGCTCTGGGGCCAACGTCCTGACTTTC | CASRIGGQSSSGANVLTF
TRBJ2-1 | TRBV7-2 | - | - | TGTGCCAGCAGCTTTACTCTGGACAATGAGCAGTTCTTC | CASSFTLDNEQFF
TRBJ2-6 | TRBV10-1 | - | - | TGCGCCAGCAGACCTAGAGGGCAGGTCCTTAACTGGGCCAACGTCCTGACTTTC | CASRPRGQVLNWANVLTF
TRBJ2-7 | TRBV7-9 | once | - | TGTGCCAGCAGCCCCGCCGGGCAGTCCAACTACGAGCAGTACTTC | CASSPAGQSNYEQYF
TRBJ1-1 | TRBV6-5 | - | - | TGTGCCAGCAGGGACGGGTTAGGGGCTGAAGCTTTCTTT | CASRDGLGAEAFF
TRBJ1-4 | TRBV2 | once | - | TGTGCCAGCAGTGACTGGGGCCGAGATGCAACTAATGAAAAACTGTTTTTT | CASSDWGRDATNEKLFF
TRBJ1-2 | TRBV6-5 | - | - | TGTGCCAGCAGTGAAGAGGTGGAGGCCTATGGCTACACCTTC | CASSEEVEAYGYTF
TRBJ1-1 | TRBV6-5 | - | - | TGTGCCACCCTCCGGTTCCCATACCTGAGCACTGAAGCTTTCTTT | CATLRFPYLSTEAFF